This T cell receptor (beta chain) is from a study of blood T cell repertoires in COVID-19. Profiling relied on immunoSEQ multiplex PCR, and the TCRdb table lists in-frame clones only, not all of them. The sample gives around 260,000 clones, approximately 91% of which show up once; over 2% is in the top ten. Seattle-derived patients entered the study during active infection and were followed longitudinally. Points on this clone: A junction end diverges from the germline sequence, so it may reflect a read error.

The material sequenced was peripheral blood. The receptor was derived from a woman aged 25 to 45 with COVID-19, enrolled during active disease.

CDR3 residues: CASSSHRRSTSF. CDR3 sequence (DNA): TGTGCCAGCAGCTCTCACCGCAGAAGTACAAGCTTT. The gene calls are TRBV5-6 and TRBJ1-1; D gene unclear. CDR3 length: 12 amino acids. From germline, CDR1 is SGHDT and CDR2 YYEEEE.